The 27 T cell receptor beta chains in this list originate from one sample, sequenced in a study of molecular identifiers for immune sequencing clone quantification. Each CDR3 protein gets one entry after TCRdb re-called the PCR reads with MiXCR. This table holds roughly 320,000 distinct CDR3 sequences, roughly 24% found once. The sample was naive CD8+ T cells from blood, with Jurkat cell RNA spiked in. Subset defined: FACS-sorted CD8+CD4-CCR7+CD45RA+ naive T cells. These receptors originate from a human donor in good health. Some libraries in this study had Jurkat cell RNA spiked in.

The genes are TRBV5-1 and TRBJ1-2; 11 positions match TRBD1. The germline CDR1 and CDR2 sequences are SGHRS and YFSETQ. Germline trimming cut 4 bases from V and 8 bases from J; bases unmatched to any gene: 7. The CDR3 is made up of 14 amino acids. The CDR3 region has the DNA TGCGCCAGCAGCACTGGACAGGGGGCATTAGGCTACACCTTC. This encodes CASSTGQGALGYTF.

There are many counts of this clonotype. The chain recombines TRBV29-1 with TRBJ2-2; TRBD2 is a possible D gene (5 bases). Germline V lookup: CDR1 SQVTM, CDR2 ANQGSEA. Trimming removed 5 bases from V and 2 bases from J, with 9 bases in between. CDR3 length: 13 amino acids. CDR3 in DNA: TGCAGCGTTCGGGCTAGCAACACCGGGGAGCTGTTTTTT. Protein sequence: CSVRASNTGELFF.

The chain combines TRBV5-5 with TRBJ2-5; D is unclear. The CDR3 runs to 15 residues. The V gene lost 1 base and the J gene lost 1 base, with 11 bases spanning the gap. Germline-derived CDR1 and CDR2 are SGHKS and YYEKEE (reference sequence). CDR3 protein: CASSLPRTVQETQYF. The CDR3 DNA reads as TGTGCCAGCAGCTTGCCTCGGACGGTCCAAGAGACCCAGTACTTC.

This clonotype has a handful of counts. The CDR3 sequence: CASSLVWREGLNEQFF. The CDR3 DNA reads as TGTGCCAGCAGTTTAGTATGGCGTGAAGGGTTGAATGAGCAGTTCTTC. This rearrangement joins TRBV28 to TRBJ2-1; D unresolved. The V gene's germline CDR1 is MDHEN and CDR2 SYDVKM. Trimming left V 2 bases short and J 7 bases short, with 18 bases between. CDR3 length equals 16 residues.

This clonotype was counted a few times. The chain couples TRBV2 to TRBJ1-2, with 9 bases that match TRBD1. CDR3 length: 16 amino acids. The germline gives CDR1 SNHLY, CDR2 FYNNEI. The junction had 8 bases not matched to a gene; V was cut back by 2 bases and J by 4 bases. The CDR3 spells CASSEKSGTGIYGYTF. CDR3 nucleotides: TGTGCCAGCAGTGAAAAGTCCGGGACAGGGATCTATGGCTACACCTTC.

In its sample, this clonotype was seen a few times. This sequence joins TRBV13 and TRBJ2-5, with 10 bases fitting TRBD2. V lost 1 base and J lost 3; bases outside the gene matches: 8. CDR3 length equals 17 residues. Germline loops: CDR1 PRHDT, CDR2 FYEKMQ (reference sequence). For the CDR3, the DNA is TGTGCCAGCAGCTTAGCGGTAGGACTAGCGGAGAAAGAGACCCAGTACTTC. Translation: CASSLAVGLAEKETQYF.

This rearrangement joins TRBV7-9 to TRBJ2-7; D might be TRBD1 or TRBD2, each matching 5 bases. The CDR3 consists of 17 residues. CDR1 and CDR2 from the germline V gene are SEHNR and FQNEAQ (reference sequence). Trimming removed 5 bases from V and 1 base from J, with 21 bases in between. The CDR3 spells CASSPRVPGQRSYEQYF. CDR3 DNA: TGTGCCAGCAGCCCCCGGGTTCCGGGGCAACGTTCCTACGAGCAGTACTTC.

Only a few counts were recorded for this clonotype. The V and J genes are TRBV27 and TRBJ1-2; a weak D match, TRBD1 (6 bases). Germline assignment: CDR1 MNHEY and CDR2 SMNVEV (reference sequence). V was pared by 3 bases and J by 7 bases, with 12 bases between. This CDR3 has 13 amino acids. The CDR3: CASSFGGAGGYTF. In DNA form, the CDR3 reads TGTGCCAGCAGTTTTGGGGGGGCTGGTGGCTACACCTTC.

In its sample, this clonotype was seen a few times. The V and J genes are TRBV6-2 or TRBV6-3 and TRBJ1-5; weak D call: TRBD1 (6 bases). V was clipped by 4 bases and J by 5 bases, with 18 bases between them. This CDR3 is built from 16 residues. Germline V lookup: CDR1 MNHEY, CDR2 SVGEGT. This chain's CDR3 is CASSSAPGTLDQPQHF. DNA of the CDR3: TGTGCCAGCAGTTCCGCCCCCGGGACACTGGATCAGCCCCAGCATTTT.

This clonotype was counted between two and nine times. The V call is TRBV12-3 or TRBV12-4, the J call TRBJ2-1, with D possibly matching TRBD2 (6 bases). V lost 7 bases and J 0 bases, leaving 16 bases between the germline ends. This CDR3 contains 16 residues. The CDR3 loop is CASIPGRGSSYNEQFF. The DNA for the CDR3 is TGTGCCAGCATCCCCGGCCGGGGGAGCTCCTACAATGAGCAGTTCTTC.

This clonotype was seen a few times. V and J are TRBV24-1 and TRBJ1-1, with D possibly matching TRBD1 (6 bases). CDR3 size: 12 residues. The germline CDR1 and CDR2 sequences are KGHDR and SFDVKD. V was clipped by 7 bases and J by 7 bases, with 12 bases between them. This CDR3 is CATSQTGLEAFF. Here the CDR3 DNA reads TGTGCCACCAGCCAGACAGGCCTTGAAGCTTTCTTT.

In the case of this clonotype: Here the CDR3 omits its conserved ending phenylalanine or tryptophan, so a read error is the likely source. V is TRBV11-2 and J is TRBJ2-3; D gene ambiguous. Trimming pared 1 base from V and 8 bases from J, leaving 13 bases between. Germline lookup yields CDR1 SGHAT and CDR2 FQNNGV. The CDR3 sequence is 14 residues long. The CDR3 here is CASSLAGYPATQYI. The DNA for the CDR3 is TGTGCCAGCAGCTTAGCCGGCTACCCTGCTACGCAGTATATT.

The CDR3 DNA reads TGTGCCAGCAGTCGGGACACCCTTAGCAATCAGCCCCAGCATTTT. It encodes CASSRDTLSNQPQHF. The gene calls are TRBV5-5 and TRBJ1-5; D possibly corresponds to TRBD1 (6 bases). The germline V gene encodes CDR1 SGHKS and CDR2 YYEKEE (reference sequence). V shed 5 bases and J shed 0 bases, with 12 bases lying between them. This CDR3 has 15 amino acids.

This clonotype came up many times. The CDR3 DNA reads as TGTGCCAGCAGTTATGGACTAGCGGACGAGCAGTACTTC. Encoded protein: CASSYGLADEQYF. V gene TRBV28 combines with J gene TRBJ2-7; 10 bases fit TRBD2. This CDR3 is built from 13 residues. From germline, CDR1 is MDHEN and CDR2 SYDVKM. V dropped 4 bases and J dropped 5; count of bases not matched to a gene: 2.

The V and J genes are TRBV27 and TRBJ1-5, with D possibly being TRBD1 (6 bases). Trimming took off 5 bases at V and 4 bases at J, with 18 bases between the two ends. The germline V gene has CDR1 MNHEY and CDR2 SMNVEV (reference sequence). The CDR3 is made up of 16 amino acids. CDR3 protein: CASSTLVGGANQPQHF. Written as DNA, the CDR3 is TGTGCCAGCAGTACCCTCGTCGGGGGGGCAAATCAGCCCCAGCATTTT.

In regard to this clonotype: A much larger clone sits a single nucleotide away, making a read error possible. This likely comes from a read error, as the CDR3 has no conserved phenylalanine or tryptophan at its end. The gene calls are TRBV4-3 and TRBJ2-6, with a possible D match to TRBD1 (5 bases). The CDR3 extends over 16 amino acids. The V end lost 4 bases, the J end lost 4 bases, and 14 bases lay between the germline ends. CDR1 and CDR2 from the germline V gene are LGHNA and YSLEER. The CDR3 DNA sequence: TGCGCCAGCAGCCCAACAGACAGTCTAGGGGCCAACGTCCTGACTCTC. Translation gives CASSPTDSLGANVLTL.

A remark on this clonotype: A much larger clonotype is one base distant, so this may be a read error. The CDR3 protein is CASGWTLETQYF. For the CDR3, the DNA is TGTGCCAGCGGATGGACTCTCGAGACCCAGTACTTC. The chain recombines TRBV6-5 with TRBJ2-5; D possibly corresponds to TRBD2 (5 bases). V was cut by 8 bases and J by 5 bases, with 12 bases left in between. The CDR3 covers 12 residues. Per the germline V gene, CDR1 is MNHEY and CDR2 is SVGAGI.

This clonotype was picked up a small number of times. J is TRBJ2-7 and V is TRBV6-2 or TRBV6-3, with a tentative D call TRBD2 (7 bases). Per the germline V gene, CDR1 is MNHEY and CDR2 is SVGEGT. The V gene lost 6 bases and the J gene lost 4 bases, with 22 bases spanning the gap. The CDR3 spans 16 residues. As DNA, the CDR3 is TGTGCCAGCAGCAGCGGGACATTCATAGGGTGGTACGAGCAGTACTTC. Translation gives CASSSGTFIGWYEQYF.

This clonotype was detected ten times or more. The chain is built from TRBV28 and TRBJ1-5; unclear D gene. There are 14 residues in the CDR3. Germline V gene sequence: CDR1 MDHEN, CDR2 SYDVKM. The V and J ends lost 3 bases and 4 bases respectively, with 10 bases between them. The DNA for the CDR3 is TGTGCCAGCAGTTTGATCCGGGCAAATCAGCCCCAGCATTTT. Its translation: CASSLIRANQPQHF.

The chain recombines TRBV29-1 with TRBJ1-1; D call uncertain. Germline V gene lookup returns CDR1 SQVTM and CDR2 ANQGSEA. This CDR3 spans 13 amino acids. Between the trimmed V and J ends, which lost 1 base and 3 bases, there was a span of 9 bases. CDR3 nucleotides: TGCAGCGTTGAAGTCCCCCTGGACACTGAAGCTTTCTTT. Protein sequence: CSVEVPLDTEAFF.

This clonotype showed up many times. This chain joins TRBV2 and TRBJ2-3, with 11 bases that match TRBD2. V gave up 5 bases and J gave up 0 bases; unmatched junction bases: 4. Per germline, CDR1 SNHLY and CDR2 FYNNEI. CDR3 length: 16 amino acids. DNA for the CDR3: TGTGCCAGCAGTCCAAGACTAGCGGGGAGCACAGATACGCAGTATTTT. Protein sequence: CASSPRLAGSTDTQYF.

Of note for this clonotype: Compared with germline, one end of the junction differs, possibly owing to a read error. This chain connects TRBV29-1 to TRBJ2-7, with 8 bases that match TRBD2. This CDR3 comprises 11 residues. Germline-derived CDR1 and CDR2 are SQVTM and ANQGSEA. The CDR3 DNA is TGCAGCGTTGGGACTAGCAGCGAGCGGTACTTC. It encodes CSVGTSSERYF.

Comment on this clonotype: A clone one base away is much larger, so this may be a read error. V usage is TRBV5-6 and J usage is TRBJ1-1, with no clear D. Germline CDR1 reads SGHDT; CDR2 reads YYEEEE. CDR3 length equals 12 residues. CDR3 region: CASSSSATEALF. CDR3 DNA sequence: TGTGCCAGCAGCTCGTCTGCCACTGAAGCTCTCTTT.

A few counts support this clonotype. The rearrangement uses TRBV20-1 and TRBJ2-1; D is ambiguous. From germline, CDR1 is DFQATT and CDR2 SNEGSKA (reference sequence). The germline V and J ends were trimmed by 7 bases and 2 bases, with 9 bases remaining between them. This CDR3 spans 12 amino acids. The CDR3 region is CSVLFPYNEQFF. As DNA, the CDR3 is TGCAGTGTCCTCTTCCCCTACAATGAGCAGTTCTTC.

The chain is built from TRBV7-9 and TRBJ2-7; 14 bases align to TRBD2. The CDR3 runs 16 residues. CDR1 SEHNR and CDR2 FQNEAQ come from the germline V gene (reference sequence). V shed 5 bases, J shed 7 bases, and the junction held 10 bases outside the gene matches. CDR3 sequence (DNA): TGTGCCAGCAGCCCACGACTAGCGGGAGGGCCGGAGGAGCAGTACTTC. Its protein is CASSPRLAGGPEEQYF.

The DNA for the CDR3 is TGCGCCAGCAGCGGAACCGGGACAGGGTTGCTCGAGCAGTACTTC. It encodes CASSGTGTGLLEQYF. V gene TRBV5-1 combines with J gene TRBJ2-7; 9 bases are a match to TRBD1. CDR3 length equals 15 residues. Unmatched junction bases numbered 11, after V lost 4 bases and J lost 6 bases. The germline CDR1 and CDR2 sequences are SGHRS and YFSETQ. Drawing the rest from reference TRBV5-1 and TRBJ2-7, the complete variable domain is KAGVTQTPRYLIKTRGQQVTLSCSPISGHRSVSWYQQTPGQGLQFLFEYFSETQRNKGNFPGRFSGRQFSNSRSEMNVSTLELGDSALYLCASSGTGTGLLEQYFGPGTRLTVT.

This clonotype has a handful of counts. The CDR3 sequence is CASRNRDAGMNTEAFF. In DNA, the CDR3 is TGTGCCAGCAGAAACCGGGACGCTGGCATGAACACTGAAGCTTTCTTT. The chain combines TRBV7-9 with TRBJ1-1; D is possibly TRBD1 (5 bases). The V gene lost 6 bases and the J gene lost 0 bases, with 17 bases spanning the gap. This CDR3 has 16 amino acids. CDR1 and CDR2 from the germline V gene are SEHNR and FQNEAQ (reference sequence).